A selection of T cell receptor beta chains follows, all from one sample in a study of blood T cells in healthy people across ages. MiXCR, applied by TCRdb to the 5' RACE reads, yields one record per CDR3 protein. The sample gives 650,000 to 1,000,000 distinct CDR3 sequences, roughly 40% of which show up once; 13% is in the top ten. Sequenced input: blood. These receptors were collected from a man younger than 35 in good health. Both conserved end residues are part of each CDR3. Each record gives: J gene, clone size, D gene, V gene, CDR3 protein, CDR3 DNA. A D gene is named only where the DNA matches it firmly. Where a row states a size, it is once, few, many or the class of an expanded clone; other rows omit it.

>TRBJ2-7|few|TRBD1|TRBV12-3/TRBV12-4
CASSLEDWTGEPYEQYF
TGTGCCAGCAGTTTAGAGGATTGGACAGGGGAACCCTACGAGCAGTACTTC
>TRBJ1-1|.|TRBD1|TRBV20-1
CSARGQRTEAFF
TGCAGTGCCCGGGGACAGAGGACTGAAGCTTTCTTT
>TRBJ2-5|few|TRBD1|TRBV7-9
CASSPPGQDFWGHQETQYF
TGTGCCAGCAGCCCCCCGGGACAGGATTTTTGGGGCCACCAAGAGACCCAGTACTTC
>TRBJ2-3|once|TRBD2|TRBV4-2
CASSRGSGFTDTQYF
TGTGCCAGCAGCCGAGGTAGCGGGTTCACAGATACGCAGTATTTT
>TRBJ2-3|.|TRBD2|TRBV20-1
CSARETSGGWDTQYF
TGCAGTGCTAGAGAGACTAGCGGGGGGTGGGATACGCAGTATTTT
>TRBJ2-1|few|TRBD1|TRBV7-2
CASSYTGAFGNEQFF
TGTGCCAGCAGTTATACAGGGGCATTCGGCAATGAGCAGTTCTTC
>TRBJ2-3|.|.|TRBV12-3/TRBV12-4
CASSLFGGDAQYF
TGTGCCAGCAGTTTATTCGGGGGAGATGCGCAGTATTTT
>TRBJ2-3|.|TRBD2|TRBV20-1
CSARPLTPAGGTETQYF
TGCAGTGCTAGACCTCTCACCCCAGCGGGGGGTACAGAGACGCAGTATTTT
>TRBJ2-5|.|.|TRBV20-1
CSARDGISETQYF
TGCAGTGCTAGAGATGGTATTTCGGAGACCCAGTACTTC
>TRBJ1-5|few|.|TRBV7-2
CASSTQTGVGGPQHF
TGTGCCAGCAGCACCCAGACAGGCGTGGGGGGGCCCCAGCATTTT
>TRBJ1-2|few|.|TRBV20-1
CSAAVGTRDGYTF
TGCAGTGCCGCCGTCGGGACTAGAGATGGCTACACCTTC